This T cell receptor (beta chain) was obtained from a study of cytomegalovirus exposure and HLA in healthy donors. On the study more broadly: About 180 million T cells yielded around 120 million unique TCR beta sequences in earlier analysis. Study observations and caveats: Most likely, a cluster of highly shared sequence variants arose as a sequencing artifact.

About this clone itself: No antigen is known for it.

Primers: 60 Vbeta forward and 13 Jbeta reverse. Clones were read by immunoSEQ multiplex PCR, and TCRdb kept only the in-frame ones, dropping some. The sample includes about 60,000 clones, 70% of them seen just once. The CDR3 runs to 15 residues. Germline V gives CDR1 SEHNR, CDR2 FQNEAQ (reference sequence). V was shortened by 5 bases and J by 0 bases, with 13 bases between the two germline ends. The sequenced material came from PBMCs. The V call is TRBV7-9, the J call TRBJ1-2, with a weak D call TRBD1 (5 bases). This clonotype originated in a woman aged 55-70 years in good health and CMV-seropositive. As DNA, the CDR3 is TGTGCCAGCAGCCCTGGACAACTTACTAACTATGGCTACACCTTC. This codes for CASSPGQLTNYGYTF.